These 27 T cell receptor beta chains were all obtained from the same sample, sequenced in a study of blood T cell repertoires in COVID-19. Sequenced by immunoSEQ multiplex PCR; TCRdb stores in-frame clones only, minus some. This table holds about 50,000 clones, more than 90% found once. Sequencing used peripheral blood. The receptor set was obtained from a woman older than 75 with acute or convalescent COVID-19.

The chain employs TRBV7-2 and TRBJ1-5; unclear D gene. CDR3 length: 16 amino acids. The V and J ends lost 0 bases and 4 bases respectively, with 13 bases between them. CDR1 is SGHTA and CDR2 is FQGNSA in the germline V gene. The CDR3 is CASSLAAAQPNQPQHF. The CDR3 DNA is TGTGCCAGCAGCTTAGCCGCGGCGCAGCCTAATCAGCCCCAGCATTTT.

J is TRBJ2-5 and V is TRBV5-1, with TRBD2 matching 11 bases. The CDR3 is 16 amino acids. Trimming at V came to 0 bases and at J to 4 bases, leaving 5 bases not matched to a gene. Germline values: CDR1 SGHRS, CDR2 YFSETQ. For the CDR3, the DNA is TGCGCCAGCAGCTTGGATGTAGCGGGAGGGGGAGAGACCCAGTACTTC. It codes for CASSLDVAGGGETQYF.

The chain has TRBV30 and TRBJ1-1, with 9 bases lining up with TRBD1. This CDR3 comprises 14 residues. V shed 0 bases and J 5 bases; nucleotides not matched to a gene: 4. Per the germline V gene, CDR1 is GTSNPN and CDR2 is SVGIG (reference sequence). CDR3 in amino acids: CAWSVGQGGTEAFF. The CDR3, as DNA: TGTGCCTGGAGTGTGGGACAGGGAGGAACTGAAGCTTTCTTT.

This chain links TRBV19 with TRBJ2-5; 8 nucleotides match TRBD1. V lost 5 bases and J lost 2; bases outside the gene matches: 4. The CDR3 spans 14 residues. From germline, CDR1 is LNHDA and CDR2 SQIVND (reference sequence). The CDR3 protein is CASSAQGVQETQYF. The CDR3 coding sequence is TGTGCCAGTAGTGCACAGGGGGTTCAAGAGACCCAGTACTTC.

This chain uses TRBV7-9 with TRBJ2-5, with TRBD1 identical over 7 bases. The germline V gene encodes CDR1 SEHNR and CDR2 FQNEAQ (reference sequence). The trim removed 5 bases at V and 2 bases at J, leaving 8 bases unmatched. The CDR3 has 15 amino acids. CDR3 DNA sequence: TGTGCCAGCAGCAGTTCCGGGACAGTGCAAGAGACCCAGTACTTC. Translated, it gives CASSSSGTVQETQYF.

The chain recombines TRBV18 with TRBJ1-5; perhaps TRBD1 as D (5 bases). This CDR3 is built from 13 residues. Germline V gene lookup returns CDR1 KGHSH and CDR2 LQKENI. Trimming removed 6 bases from V and 5 bases from J, with 11 bases in between. This CDR3 is CASSPGVDQPQHF. CDR3 coding DNA: TGTGCCAGCTCCCCGGGGGTTGATCAGCCCCAGCATTTT.

The chain employs TRBV30 and TRBJ2-6, with 8 bases that match TRBD1. This CDR3 region has 15 residues. The V gene end was trimmed by 3 bases and the J gene end by 4 bases; junction bases not matched to a gene: 5. Looked up from germline, CDR1 is GTSNPN and CDR2 is SVGIG (reference sequence). The chain's CDR3 is CAWSSGGSGANVLTF. The CDR3 nucleotides read TGTGCCTGGAGCTCAGGGGGCTCGGGGGCCAACGTCCTGACTTTC.

The chain employs TRBV6-2 or TRBV6-3 and TRBJ1-2; TRBD1 is a possible D gene (5 bases). CDR1 and CDR2 from the germline V gene are MNHEY and SVGEGT. This CDR3 has 15 residues. Trimming took off 5 bases at V and 1 base at J, with 14 bases between the two ends. The CDR3 spells CASSPTARINYGYTF. The CDR3 nucleotides are TGTGCCAGCAGTCCGACAGCGAGAATTAACTATGGCTACACCTTC.

The chain carries TRBV4-1 and TRBJ2-7; the match to TRBD2 covers 7 bases. Germline V gene lookup returns CDR1 MGHRA and CDR2 YSYEKL. CDR3 length equals 14 residues. With 8 bases clipped from V and 4 bases from J, the junction kept 11 bases outside the gene matches. The CDR3 region has the DNA TGCGCCAGCGGACAAGCGGGAAGAGAGTACGAGCAGTACTTC. This sequence encodes CASGQAGREYEQYF.

This rearrangement joins TRBV7-9 to TRBJ1-1; no clear D. Per the germline V gene, CDR1 is SEHNR and CDR2 is FQNEAQ (reference sequence). The CDR3 extends over 18 amino acids. V lost 7 bases and J lost 0, with 24 bases in between. In DNA form, the CDR3 reads TGTGCCAGCACCCCCAATCTGGACGTATGGCGGGTGAACACTGAAGCTTTCTTT. Its translation is CASTPNLDVWRVNTEAFF.

This clone appeared once. This chain connects TRBV18 to TRBJ2-1; 9 nucleotides match TRBD1. J lost 6 bases, V lost 0 bases, and 6 bases had no gene match. CDR3 length: 16 residues. Germline CDR1 is KGHSH and CDR2 is LQKENI. In DNA form, the CDR3 reads TGTGCCAGCTCACCACCCGGGACAGGGCCCTCCAATGAGCAGTTCTTC. This codes for CASSPPGTGPSNEQFF. Combining the CDR3 with reference TRBV18 and TRBJ2-1 gives the whole variable domain NAGVMQNPRHLVRRRGQEARLRCSPMKGHSHVYWYRQLPEEGLKFMVYLQKENIIDESGMPKERFSAEFPKEGPSILRIQQVVRGDSAAYFCASSPPGTGPSNEQFFGPGTRLTVL.

The chain couples TRBV5-6 to TRBJ1-1; D gene uncertain. Trimming stripped 2 bases from V and 1 base from J, with 3 bases between. This CDR3 region has 12 residues. Per germline, CDR1 SGHDT and CDR2 YYEEEE. The CDR3 loop reads CASSFGNTEAFF. The DNA of the CDR3 is TGTGCCAGCAGCTTCGGGAACACTGAAGCTTTCTTT. The variable domain in full, completed from reference TRBV5-6 and TRBJ1-1, reads DAGVTQSPTHLIKTRGQQVTLRCSPKSGHDTVSWYQQALGQGPQFIFQYYEEEERQRGNFPDRFSGHQFPNYSSELNVNALLLGDSALYLCASSFGNTEAFFGQGTRLTVV.

This chain links TRBV19 with TRBJ1-1; 8 bases map to TRBD1. The CDR3 is 15 amino acids. Germline-derived CDR1 and CDR2 are LNHDA and SQIVND (reference sequence). V lost 9 bases, J lost 0 bases, and 9 bases stayed unmatched. In DNA, the CDR3 is TGTGCCAGCACACGTTGGACAGGGCTGAACACTGAAGCTTTCTTT. Protein product: CASTRWTGLNTEAFF.

This chain connects TRBV2 to TRBJ1-3, with 9 nucleotides matching TRBD1. V lost 7 bases to trimming and J lost 4 bases; unmatched junction nucleotides: 11. Germline CDR1 is SNHLY and CDR2 is FYNNEI. The CDR3 length is 16 residues. Here the CDR3 reads CASTLGQGVTGNTIYF. The CDR3 nucleotides are TGTGCCAGCACCTTGGGACAGGGTGTTACGGGAAACACCATATATTTT.

The chain couples TRBV27 to TRBJ1-1, with TRBD1 matching 7 bases. The germline V gene has CDR1 MNHEY and CDR2 SMNVEV (reference sequence). The CDR3 totals 13 residues. With 7 bases clipped from V and 1 base from J, the junction kept 3 bases outside the gene matches. Here the CDR3 reads CASKRGRNTEAFF. As DNA, the CDR3 is TGTGCCAGCAAGAGGGGGCGGAACACTGAAGCTTTCTTT.

The J gene is TRBJ1-1, the V gene TRBV5-8; 9 nucleotides match TRBD1. Unmatched junction bases numbered 2, after V lost 2 bases and J lost 3 bases. CDR1 is SGHTS and CDR2 is YDEGEE in the germline V gene. CDR3 size: 14 residues. The CDR3 bases are TGTGCCAGCAGCTTCCGGGACAGGGACACTGAAGCTTTCTTT. It is translated as CASSFRDRDTEAFF.

This clone was counted only a few times. V is TRBV20-1 and J is TRBJ1-1; D ambiguous. This CDR3 comprises 11 residues. Germline CDR1 and CDR2: DFQATT and SNEGSKA (reference sequence). Trimming took off 6 bases at V and 1 base at J, with 6 bases between the two ends. CDR3 nucleotides: TGCAGTGCCCTTTGGAACACTGAAGCTTTCTTT. Translating it yields CSALWNTEAFF.

The rearrangement joins TRBV6-5 to TRBJ1-1; D might be TRBD1 (5 bases). The CDR3 runs to 11 residues. Germline V lookup: CDR1 MNHEY, CDR2 SVGAGI. With 8 bases removed from V and 7 bases from J, the gap between germline ends came to 11 bases. The CDR3 spells CASFRGGEAFF. The CDR3 nucleotides are TGTGCCAGCTTTCGGGGGGGTGAAGCTTTCTTT.

This clone has only a few counts. The CDR3 loop is CASSPSSYEQYF. CDR3 coding DNA: TGTGCCAGCAGCCCCAGTTCCTACGAGCAGTACTTC. This chain connects TRBV14 to TRBJ2-7; no clear D gene. CDR3 length equals 12 residues. From germline, CDR1 is SGHDN and CDR2 FVKESK. The V end was cut by 4 bases, the J end by 1 base, with 5 bases between.

V usage is TRBV6-2 or TRBV6-3 and J usage is TRBJ2-7, with unresolved D. This CDR3 comprises 14 residues. The V end lost 2 bases, the J end lost 0 bases, and 8 bases lay between the germline ends. Germline assignment: CDR1 MNHEY and CDR2 SVGEGT. The CDR3 bases are TGTGCCAGCAGTTACCTCGGTAACTCCTACGAGCAGTACTTC. Protein: CASSYLGNSYEQYF.

This clone was observed a handful of times. The CDR3 coding sequence is TGTGCCAGCAGCCAAGATGAAGGGGCCGGGGAGCTGTTTTTT. It is translated as CASSQDEGAGELFF. V usage is TRBV4-2 and J usage is TRBJ2-2; a possible D gene is TRBD1 (5 bases). The CDR3 runs 14 residues. CDR1 is LGHNA and CDR2 is YNFKEQ in the germline V gene. V was clipped by 0 bases and J by 6 bases, with 8 bases between them.

The rearrangement joins TRBV29-1 to TRBJ2-5; 10 positions match TRBD1. Germline V gene sequence: CDR1 SQVTM, CDR2 ANQGSEA. The CDR3 covers 13 residues. The V and J ends lost 5 bases and 4 bases, in that order; junction bases with no gene match: 4. The CDR3 DNA is TGCAGCGTTAAGACAGGGGGCCTAGAGACCCAGTACTTC. This encodes CSVKTGGLETQYF.

This chain uses TRBV27 with TRBJ2-7, with 9 bases fitting TRBD2. Per germline, CDR1 MNHEY and CDR2 SMNVEV (reference sequence). Trimming cost V 8 bases and J 2 bases; bases outside gene matches: 7. The CDR3 has 14 residues. The CDR3 here is CASGKTSGAYEQYF. The CDR3 bases are TGTGCCAGCGGAAAGACTAGCGGAGCCTACGAGCAGTACTTC.

The rearrangement links TRBV6-2 or TRBV6-3 to TRBJ2-5, with 11 bases matching TRBD2. The V segment lost 5 bases and the J segment 3 bases; nucleotides outside the gene matches: 14. The CDR3 sequence is 18 residues long. Germline CDR1 MNHEY, CDR2 SVGEGT. The CDR3 loop is CASSKDRGTSGRKETQYF. The CDR3 DNA is TGTGCCAGCAGTAAAGACAGGGGTACTAGCGGGAGAAAAGAGACCCAGTACTTC.

The chain uses TRBV6-6 and TRBJ1-5, with D possibly being TRBD1 (6 bases). The CDR3 is made up of 18 amino acids. V shed 5 bases and J shed 4 bases, with 24 bases lying between them. Per germline, CDR1 MNHNY and CDR2 SVGAGI (reference sequence). For the CDR3, the DNA is TGTGCCAGCAGTCCTCGATTGAATTCGGGGACAAGAAATCAGCCCCAGCATTTT. It is translated as CASSPRLNSGTRNQPQHF.

This clone was counted a single time. The chain couples TRBV29-1 to TRBJ2-3, with a tentative D call TRBD1 (6 bases). The CDR3 spans 14 residues. Germline CDR1 SQVTM, CDR2 ANQGSEA. With 6 bases removed from V and 4 bases from J, the gap between germline ends came to 17 bases. The CDR3 is CSVRGGVGADTQYF. The CDR3 DNA reads as TGCAGCGTACGAGGGGGAGTGGGGGCAGATACGCAGTATTTT.

The chain carries TRBV6-5 and TRBJ2-3; 10 nucleotides align to TRBD1. Trimming took 7 bases from V and 4 from J; bases not matched to a gene: 8. This CDR3 comprises 15 residues. The germline V gene has CDR1 MNHEY and CDR2 SVGAGI. CDR3 in amino acids: CASTLTGGYPDTQYF. The CDR3 nucleotides are TGTGCCAGCACTTTGACAGGGGGCTATCCAGATACGCAGTATTTT.